These 4 T cell receptor beta chains originate from one sample sequenced in a study of human thymus T cells. Corrective cardiac operations yielded the resected thymus tissue. The repertoire was sequenced with immunoSEQ multiplex PCR; TCRdb's copy has only in-frame clones and lacks some. The data hold 75,000 to 90,000 clones, with about 96% observed a single time. The sequencing input was thymus tissue. The receptors derive from a boy younger than two with a congenital heart defect but otherwise immunologically healthy.

This chain connects TRBV27 to TRBJ2-3; TRBD1 matches at 7 bases. The junction had 15 bases not matched to a gene; V was cut back by 7 bases and J by 2 bases. The CDR3 loop spans 17 amino acids. Germline CDR1 MNHEY, CDR2 SMNVEV (reference sequence). CDR3 DNA: TGTGCCAGCACCTGTGCTAGACAGGGACGGATCACAGATACGCAGTATTTT. Translated: CASTCARQGRITDTQYF.

The chain combines TRBV2 with TRBJ1-3; 7 bases align to TRBD1. Germline V gene sequence: CDR1 SNHLY, CDR2 FYNNEI. There are 13 residues in the CDR3. The V segment lost 6 bases and the J segment 4 bases; nucleotides outside the gene matches: 3. DNA for the CDR3: TGTGCCAGCAGACAGGGGAAGGGAAACACCATATATTTT. Protein: CASRQGKGNTIYF.

J is TRBJ2-1 and V is TRBV19, with TRBD2 matching over 8 bases. Germline V gene sequence: CDR1 LNHDA, CDR2 SQIVND (reference sequence). This CDR3 is built from 14 residues. The V and J ends lost 1 base and 8 bases, in that order; junction bases with no gene match: 4. The CDR3: CASSIGTSSHEQFF. The DNA for the CDR3 is TGTGCCAGTAGTATAGGGACTAGCAGCCATGAGCAGTTCTTC.

The chain uses TRBV29-1 and TRBJ1-1; 7 positions match TRBD1. The V segment lost 4 bases and the J segment 3 bases; nucleotides outside the gene matches: 11. Germline V CDR1 and CDR2: SQVTM, ANQGSEA. The CDR3 runs to 15 residues. Here the CDR3 reads CSVACRGTVDTEAFF. For the CDR3, the DNA is TGCAGCGTTGCGTGCCGCGGGACAGTGGACACTGAAGCTTTCTTT.